Below are 8 T cell receptor beta chains sequenced from a single sample in a study of Graves' ophthalmopathy and Graves' hyperthyroidism. For repertoire sequencing, the TCR beta CDR3 regions were amplified from RNA transcripts. A first-round RT-PCR used HTBI primers, followed by a second-round multiplex PCR. In TCRdb, the multiplex PCR reads were re-called with MiXCR into one record per CDR3 protein. Of around 1,000,000 distinct CDR3 sequences detected, roughly 35% appear once; the ten largest clones hold approximately 12%. Material: peripheral blood or thyroid tissue (not recorded which). Source of these receptors: an adult man with Graves' hyperthyroidism.

V is TRBV3-1 and J is TRBJ2-5, with D uncertain. Germline loops: CDR1 LGHDT, CDR2 YNNKEL (reference sequence). This CDR3 has 16 residues. Between the trimmed V and J ends, which lost 0 bases and 1 base, there was a span of 12 bases. The DNA of the CDR3 is TGTGCCAGCAGCCAAGATTATCCAGATATCCAAGAGACCCAGTACTTC. This sequence encodes CASSQDYPDIQETQYF.

The CDR3 region is CASSSGPKSTQYF. CDR3 nucleotides: TGTGCCAGCAGCTCCGGACCCAAGTCAACCCAGTACTTC. The V and J genes are TRBV7-6 and TRBJ2-5; D gene uncertain. CDR1 and CDR2 from the germline V gene are SGHVS and FNYEAQ. V shed 4 bases and J shed 8 bases, with 14 bases lying between them. This CDR3 is built from 13 residues.

A word on this clonotype: A much larger clone differs from this one at a single base, so this may be a read error. CDR3 protein: CASSLWGSYGYTF. The CDR3 DNA follows: TGTGCCAGCAGTTTATGGGGGTCCTATGGCTACACCTTC. The chain is built from TRBV12-3 or TRBV12-4 and TRBJ1-2, with a possible D match to TRBD1 (5 bases). The CDR3 is made up of 13 amino acids. The V and J ends lost 2 bases and 4 bases respectively, with 8 bases between them.

This sequence joins TRBV6-9 and TRBJ1-3; D perhaps matches TRBD1 (5 bases). CDR3 length equals 14 residues. Germline V lookup: CDR1 MNHGY, CDR2 SVAAGI. Deletions cut 4 bases from V and 4 bases from J, with 11 bases between. The CDR3 DNA reads as TGTGCCAGCAGTTTTCTGGGGACGGGAAACACCATATATTTT. Its translation is CASSFLGTGNTIYF.

This clonotype was seen a few times. V and J are TRBV10-3 and TRBJ1-5; D gene uncertain. This CDR3 contains 15 residues. V was trimmed by 10 bases and J by 0 bases, leaving 16 bases between them. CDR1 is ENHRY, CDR2 SYGVKD, per germline. This CDR3 reads CASSLLADSNQPQHF. The CDR3, as DNA: TGTGCCAGCAGCCTTTTGGCGGATAGCAATCAGCCCCAGCATTTT.

This clonotype was seen many times. The chain combines TRBV5-8 with TRBJ1-2; the match to TRBD1 covers 7 bases. In germline, CDR1 is SGHTS, CDR2 YDEGEE. Trimming at V came to 4 bases and at J to 2 bases, leaving 8 bases not matched to a gene. The CDR3 totals 15 residues. The CDR3 sequence is CASSTEGQANYGYTF. As DNA, the CDR3 is TGTGCCAGCAGCACCGAAGGACAGGCGAACTATGGCTACACCTTC.

The rearrangement links TRBV25-1 to TRBJ2-7, with D perhaps TRBD1 (6 bases). V lost 5 bases and J lost 2, with 19 bases in between. The germline gives CDR1 MGHDK, CDR2 SYGVNS. This CDR3 has 16 residues. This CDR3 reads CASSLLVGASTYEQYF. DNA of the CDR3: TGTGCCAGCAGTTTGTTGGTGGGGGCGTCCACCTACGAGCAGTACTTC.

This clonotype was counted ten times or more. The genes are TRBV29-1 and TRBJ2-7; D is unclear. Deletions cut 2 bases from V and 2 bases from J, with 13 bases between. This CDR3 is built from 14 residues. CDR1 SQVTM and CDR2 ANQGSEA come from the germline V gene. The CDR3 DNA sequence: TGCAGCGTTGAAACGGACGGATATACCTACGAGCAGTACTTC. It yields the protein CSVETDGYTYEQYF.